Reported below is one T cell receptor beta chain. The junction had 6 bases not matched to a gene; V was cut back by 3 bases and J by 5 bases. Looked up from germline, CDR1 is MNHEY and CDR2 is SMNVEV (reference sequence). CDR3 length equals 15 residues. This sample is drawn from a study of shared clonotypes between healthy human individuals. Generated by immunoSEQ multiplex PCR, the TCRdb table keeps only in-frame clones and is missing some. Of around 690,000 clones listed, about 90% were seen once; the top ten hold more than 30%. The sequenced sample consisted of memory CD8+ T cells from PBMCs. This sample's subset: CD45RO+ cells pooled with CCR7-negative TemRA cells. This chain connects TRBV27 to TRBJ2-1; the match to TRBD1 covers 8 bases. The TCR sequence derives from a man aged 18 to 29 in good health. Some clones in this sample may be carry-over from other donors' samples. The CDR3: CASSFSGTGDNEQFF. The CDR3 coding sequence is TGTGCCAGCAGTTTTTCTGGGACAGGAGACAATGAGCAGTTCTTC.